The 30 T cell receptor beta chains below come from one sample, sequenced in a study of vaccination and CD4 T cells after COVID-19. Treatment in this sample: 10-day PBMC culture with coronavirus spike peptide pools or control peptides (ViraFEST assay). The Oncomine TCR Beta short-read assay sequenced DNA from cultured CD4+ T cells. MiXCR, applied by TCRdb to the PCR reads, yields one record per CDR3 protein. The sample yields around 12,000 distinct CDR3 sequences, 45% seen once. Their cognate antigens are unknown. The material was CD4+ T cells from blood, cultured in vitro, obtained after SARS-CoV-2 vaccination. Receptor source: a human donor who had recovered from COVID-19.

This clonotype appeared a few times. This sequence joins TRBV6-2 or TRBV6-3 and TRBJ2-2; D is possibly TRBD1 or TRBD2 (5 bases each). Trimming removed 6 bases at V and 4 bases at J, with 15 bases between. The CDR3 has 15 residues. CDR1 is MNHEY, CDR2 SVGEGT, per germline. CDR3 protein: CASRMRWDGTGELFF. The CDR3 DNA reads TGTGCCAGCAGGATGAGGTGGGACGGCACCGGGGAGCTGTTTTTT.

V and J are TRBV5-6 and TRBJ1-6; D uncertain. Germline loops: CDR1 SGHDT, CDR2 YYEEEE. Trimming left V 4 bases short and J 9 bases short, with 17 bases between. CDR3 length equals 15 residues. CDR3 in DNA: TGTGCCAGCAGCGACCTTGGGAAAACGGGTTCACCCCTCCACTTT. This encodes CASSDLGKTGSPLHF.

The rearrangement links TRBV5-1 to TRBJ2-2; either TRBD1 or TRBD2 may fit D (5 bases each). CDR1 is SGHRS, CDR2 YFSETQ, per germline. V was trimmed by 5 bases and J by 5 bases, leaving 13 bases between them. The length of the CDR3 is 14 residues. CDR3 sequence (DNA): TGCGCCAGCAGTAGGGACCTTACGACCGGGGAGCTGTTTTTT. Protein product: CASSRDLTTGELFF.

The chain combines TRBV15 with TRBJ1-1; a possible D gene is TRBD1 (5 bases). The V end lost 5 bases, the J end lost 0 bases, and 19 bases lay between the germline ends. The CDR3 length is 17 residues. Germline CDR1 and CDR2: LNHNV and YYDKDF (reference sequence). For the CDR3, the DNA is TGTGCCACCAGCCTACCCTATCAGGCAGGGATGAACACTGAAGCTTTCTTT. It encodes CATSLPYQAGMNTEAFF.

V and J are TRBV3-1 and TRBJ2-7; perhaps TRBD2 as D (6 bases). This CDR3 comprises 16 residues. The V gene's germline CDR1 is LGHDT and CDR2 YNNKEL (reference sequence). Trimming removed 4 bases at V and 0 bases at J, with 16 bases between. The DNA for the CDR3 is TGTGCCAGCAGCCCCCCCCCTGGGGGAGGCTCCTACGAGCAGTACTTC. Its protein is CASSPPPGGGSYEQYF.

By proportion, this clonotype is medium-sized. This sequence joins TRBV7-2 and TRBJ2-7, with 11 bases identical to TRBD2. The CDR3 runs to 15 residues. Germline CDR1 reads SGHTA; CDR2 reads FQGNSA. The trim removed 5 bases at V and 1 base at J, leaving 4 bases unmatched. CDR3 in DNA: TGTGCCAGCAGCAATCTAGCGGGGGGTTCCTACGAGCAGTACTTC. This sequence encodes CASSNLAGGSYEQYF. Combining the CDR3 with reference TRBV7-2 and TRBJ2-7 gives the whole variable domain GAGVSQSPSNKVTEKGKDVELRCDPISGHTALYWYRQSLGQGLEFLIYFQGNSAPDKSGLPSDRFSAERTGGSVSTLTIQRTQQEDSAVYLCASSNLAGGSYEQYFGPGTRLTVT.

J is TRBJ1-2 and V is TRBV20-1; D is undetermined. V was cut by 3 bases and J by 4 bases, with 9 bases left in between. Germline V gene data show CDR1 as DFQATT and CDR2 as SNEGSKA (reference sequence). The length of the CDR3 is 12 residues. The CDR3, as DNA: TGCAGTGCTAGTACCCACTCCTATGGCTACACCTTC. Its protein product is CSASTHSYGYTF.

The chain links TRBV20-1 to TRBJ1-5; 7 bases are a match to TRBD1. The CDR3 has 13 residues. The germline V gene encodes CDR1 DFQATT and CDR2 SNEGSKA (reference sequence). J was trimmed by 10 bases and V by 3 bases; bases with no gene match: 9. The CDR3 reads CSASDRDLRPQHF. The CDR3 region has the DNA TGCAGTGCTAGTGACAGGGACCTCCGACCCCAGCATTTT.

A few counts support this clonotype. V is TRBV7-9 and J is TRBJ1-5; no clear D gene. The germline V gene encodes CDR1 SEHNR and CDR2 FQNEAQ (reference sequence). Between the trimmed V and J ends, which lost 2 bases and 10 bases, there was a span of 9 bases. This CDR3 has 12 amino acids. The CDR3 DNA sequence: TGTGCCAGCAGCTTAAATCGCCTACCCCAGCATTTT. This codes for CASSLNRLPQHF.

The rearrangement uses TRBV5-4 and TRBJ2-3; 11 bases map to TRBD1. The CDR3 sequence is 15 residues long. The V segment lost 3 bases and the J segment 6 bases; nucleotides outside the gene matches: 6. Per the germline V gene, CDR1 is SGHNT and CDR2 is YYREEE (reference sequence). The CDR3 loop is CASSSGQGVADTQYF. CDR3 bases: TGTGCCAGCAGCTCGGGACAGGGGGTGGCGGATACGCAGTATTTT. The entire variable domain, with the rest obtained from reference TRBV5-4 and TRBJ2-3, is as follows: ETGVTQSPTHLIKTRGQQVTLRCSSQSGHNTVSWYQQALGQGPQFIFQYYREEENGRGNFPPRFSGLQFPNYSSELNVNALELDDSALYLCASSSGQGVADTQYFGPGTRLTVL.

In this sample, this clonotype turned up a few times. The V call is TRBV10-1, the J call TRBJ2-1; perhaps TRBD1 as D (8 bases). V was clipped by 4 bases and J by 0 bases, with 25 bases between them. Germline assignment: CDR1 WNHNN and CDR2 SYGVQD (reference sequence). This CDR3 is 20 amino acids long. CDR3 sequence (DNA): TGCGCCAGCAGTGTAACCCAGGGGGCGGCGGGAGATACCTCCTACAATGAGCAGTTCTTC. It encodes CASSVTQGAAGDTSYNEQFF.

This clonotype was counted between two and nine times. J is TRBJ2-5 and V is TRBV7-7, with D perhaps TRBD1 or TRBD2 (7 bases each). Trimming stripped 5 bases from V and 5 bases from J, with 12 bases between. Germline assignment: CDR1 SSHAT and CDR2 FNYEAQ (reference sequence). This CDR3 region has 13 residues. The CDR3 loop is CASSVRGGETQYF. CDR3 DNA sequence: TGTGCCAGCAGCGTCAGGGGGGGGGAGACCCAGTACTTC.

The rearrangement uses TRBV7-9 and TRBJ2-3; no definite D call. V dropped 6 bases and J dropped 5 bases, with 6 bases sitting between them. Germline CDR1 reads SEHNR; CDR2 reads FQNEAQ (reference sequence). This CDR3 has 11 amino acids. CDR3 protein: CASRVVDTQYF. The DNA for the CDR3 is TGTGCCAGCAGGGTGGTAGATACGCAGTATTTT.

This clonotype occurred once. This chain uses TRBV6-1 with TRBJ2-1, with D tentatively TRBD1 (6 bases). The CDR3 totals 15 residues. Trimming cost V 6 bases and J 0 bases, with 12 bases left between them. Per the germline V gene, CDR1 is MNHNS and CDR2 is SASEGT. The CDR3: CASSLRTVSYNEQFF. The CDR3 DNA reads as TGTGCCAGCAGCCTTCGGACAGTCTCCTACAATGAGCAGTTCTTC.

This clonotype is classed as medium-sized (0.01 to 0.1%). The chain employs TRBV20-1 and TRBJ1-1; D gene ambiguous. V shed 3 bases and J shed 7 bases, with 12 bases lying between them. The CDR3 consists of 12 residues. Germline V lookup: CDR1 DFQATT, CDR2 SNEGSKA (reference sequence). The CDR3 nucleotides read TGCAGTGCTAGGGGAGACGCCGATGAAGCTTTCTTT. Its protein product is CSARGDADEAFF.

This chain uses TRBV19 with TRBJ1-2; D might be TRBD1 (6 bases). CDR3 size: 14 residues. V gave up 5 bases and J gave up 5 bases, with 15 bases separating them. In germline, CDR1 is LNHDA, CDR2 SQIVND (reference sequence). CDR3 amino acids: CASSQRQALYGYTF. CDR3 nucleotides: TGTGCCAGTAGTCAGAGACAGGCTTTATATGGCTACACCTTC.

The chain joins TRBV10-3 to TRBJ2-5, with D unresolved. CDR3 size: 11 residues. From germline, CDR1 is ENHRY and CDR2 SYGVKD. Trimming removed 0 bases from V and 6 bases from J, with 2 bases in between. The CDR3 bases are TGTGCCATCAGTGAGTCGCAGACCCAGTACTTC. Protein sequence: CAISESQTQYF.

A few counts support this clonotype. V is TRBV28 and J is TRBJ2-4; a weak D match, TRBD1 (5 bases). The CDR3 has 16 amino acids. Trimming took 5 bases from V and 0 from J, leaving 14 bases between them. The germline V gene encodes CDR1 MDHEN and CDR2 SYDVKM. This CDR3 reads CASSEGVLKAKNIQYF. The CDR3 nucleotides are TGTGCCAGCAGTGAAGGGGTTCTGAAAGCCAAAAACATTCAGTACTTC.

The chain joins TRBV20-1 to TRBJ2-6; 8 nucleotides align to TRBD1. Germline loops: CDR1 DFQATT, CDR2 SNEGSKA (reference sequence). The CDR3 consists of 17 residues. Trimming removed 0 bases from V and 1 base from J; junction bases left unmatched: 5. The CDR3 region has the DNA TGCAGTGCTAGAGATCAGGGGGCAGAATCTGGGGCCAACGTCCTGACTTTC. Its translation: CSARDQGAESGANVLTF.

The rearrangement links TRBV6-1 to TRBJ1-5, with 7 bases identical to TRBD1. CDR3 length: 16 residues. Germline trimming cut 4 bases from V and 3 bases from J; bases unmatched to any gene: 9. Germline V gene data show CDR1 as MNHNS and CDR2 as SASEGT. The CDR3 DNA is TGTGCCAGCAGTGCCTTGACAGGGTTCGTCAATCAGCCCCAGCATTTT. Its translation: CASSALTGFVNQPQHF.

CDR3 coding DNA: TGTGCCAGCAGCATTACCGGGACTCTCCAAGAGACCCAGTACTTC. Its protein is CASSITGTLQETQYF. The chain links TRBV7-3 to TRBJ2-5; possible D gene TRBD2, 6 bases. With 5 bases removed from V and 1 base from J, the gap between germline ends came to 14 bases. The CDR3 totals 15 residues. Germline lookup yields CDR1 SGHTA and CDR2 FQGTGA.

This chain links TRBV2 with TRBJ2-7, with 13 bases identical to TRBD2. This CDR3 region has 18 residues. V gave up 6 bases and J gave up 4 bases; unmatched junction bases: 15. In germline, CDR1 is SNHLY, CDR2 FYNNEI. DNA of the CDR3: TGTGCCAGCAGCCAAGGCCTCCCGGGACTAGCGGGGTCGTACGAGCAGTACTTC. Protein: CASSQGLPGLAGSYEQYF.

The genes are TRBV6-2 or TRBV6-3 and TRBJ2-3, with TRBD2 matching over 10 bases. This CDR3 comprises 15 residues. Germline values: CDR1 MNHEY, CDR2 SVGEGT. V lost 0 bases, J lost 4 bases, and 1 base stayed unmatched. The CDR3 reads CASSYSLAGADTQYF. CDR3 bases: TGTGCCAGCAGTTACTCGCTAGCGGGAGCAGATACGCAGTATTTT.

CDR3 protein: CASTQGAETQYF. The CDR3 nucleotides are TGTGCCAGTACACAGGGGGCCGAGACCCAGTACTTC. The rearrangement joins TRBV6-2 or TRBV6-3 to TRBJ2-5; 9 bases match TRBD1. The germline V gene has CDR1 MNHEY and CDR2 SVGEGT. CDR3 length equals 12 residues. J lost 5 bases, V lost 9 bases, and 4 bases had no gene match.

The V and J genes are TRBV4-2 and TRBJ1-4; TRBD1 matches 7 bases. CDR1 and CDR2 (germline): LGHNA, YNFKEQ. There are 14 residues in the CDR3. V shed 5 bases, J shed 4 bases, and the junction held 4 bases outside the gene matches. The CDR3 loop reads CASSAGQHNEKLFF. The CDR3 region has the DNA TGTGCCAGCAGCGCGGGACAGCATAATGAAAAACTGTTTTTT.

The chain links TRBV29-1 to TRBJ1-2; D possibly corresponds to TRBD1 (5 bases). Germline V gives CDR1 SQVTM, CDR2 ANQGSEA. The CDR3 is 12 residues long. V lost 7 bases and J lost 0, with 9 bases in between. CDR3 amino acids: CSGKTANYGYTF. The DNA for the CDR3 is TGCAGCGGCAAGACAGCTAACTATGGCTACACCTTC.

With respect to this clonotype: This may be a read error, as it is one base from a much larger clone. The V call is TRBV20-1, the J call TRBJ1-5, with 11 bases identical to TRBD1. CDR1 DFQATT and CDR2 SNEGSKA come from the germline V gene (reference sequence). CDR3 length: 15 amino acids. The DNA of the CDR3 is TGCAGTGCCCCATGGACAGGGGGCATCAATCAGCTCCAGCATTTT. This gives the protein CSAPWTGGINQLQHF.

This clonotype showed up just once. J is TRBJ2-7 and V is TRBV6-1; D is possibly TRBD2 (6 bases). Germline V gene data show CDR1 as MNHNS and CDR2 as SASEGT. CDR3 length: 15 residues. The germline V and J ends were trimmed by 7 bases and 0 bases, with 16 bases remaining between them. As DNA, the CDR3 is TGTGCCAGCATCACAAGCGGGTCCAGCTCCTACGAGCAGTACTTC. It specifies CASITSGSSSYEQYF.

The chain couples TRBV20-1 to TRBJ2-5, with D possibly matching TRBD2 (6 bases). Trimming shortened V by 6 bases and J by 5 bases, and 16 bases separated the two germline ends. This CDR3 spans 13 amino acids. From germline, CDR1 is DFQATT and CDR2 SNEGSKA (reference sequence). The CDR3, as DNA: TGCAGTGCAAGAAGAACTAGCCGGGAGACCCAGTACTTC. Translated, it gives CSARRTSRETQYF.

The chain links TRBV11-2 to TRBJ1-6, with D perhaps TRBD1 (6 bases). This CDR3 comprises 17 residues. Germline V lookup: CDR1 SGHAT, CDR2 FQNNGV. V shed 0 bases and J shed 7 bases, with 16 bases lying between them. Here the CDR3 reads CASSLEGGAIGNSPLHF. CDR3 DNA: TGTGCCAGCAGCTTAGAGGGGGGGGCCATTGGGAATTCACCCCTCCACTTT. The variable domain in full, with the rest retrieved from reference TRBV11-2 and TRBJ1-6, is EAGVAQSPRYKIIEKRQSVAFWCNPISGHATLYWYQQILGQGPKLLIQFQNNGVVDDSQLPKDRFSAERLKGVDSTLKIQPAKLEDSAVYLCASSLEGGAIGNSPLHFGNGTRLTVT.